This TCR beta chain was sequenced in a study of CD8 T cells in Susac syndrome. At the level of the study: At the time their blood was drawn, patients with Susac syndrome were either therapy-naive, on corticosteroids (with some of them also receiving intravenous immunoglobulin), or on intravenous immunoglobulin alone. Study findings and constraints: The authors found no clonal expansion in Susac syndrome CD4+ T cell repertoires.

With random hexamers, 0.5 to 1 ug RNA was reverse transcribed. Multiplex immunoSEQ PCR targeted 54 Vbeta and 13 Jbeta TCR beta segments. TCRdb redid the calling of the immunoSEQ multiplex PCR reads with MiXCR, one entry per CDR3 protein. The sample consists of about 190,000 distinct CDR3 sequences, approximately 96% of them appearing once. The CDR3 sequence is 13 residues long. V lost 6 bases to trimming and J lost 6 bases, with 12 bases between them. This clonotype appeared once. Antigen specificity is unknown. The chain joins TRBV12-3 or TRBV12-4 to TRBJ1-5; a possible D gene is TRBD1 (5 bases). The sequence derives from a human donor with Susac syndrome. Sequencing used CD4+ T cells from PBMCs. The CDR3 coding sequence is TGTGCCAGCAGGAGGGGTCGGGGTCAGCCCCAGCATTTT. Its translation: CASRRGRGQPQHF.